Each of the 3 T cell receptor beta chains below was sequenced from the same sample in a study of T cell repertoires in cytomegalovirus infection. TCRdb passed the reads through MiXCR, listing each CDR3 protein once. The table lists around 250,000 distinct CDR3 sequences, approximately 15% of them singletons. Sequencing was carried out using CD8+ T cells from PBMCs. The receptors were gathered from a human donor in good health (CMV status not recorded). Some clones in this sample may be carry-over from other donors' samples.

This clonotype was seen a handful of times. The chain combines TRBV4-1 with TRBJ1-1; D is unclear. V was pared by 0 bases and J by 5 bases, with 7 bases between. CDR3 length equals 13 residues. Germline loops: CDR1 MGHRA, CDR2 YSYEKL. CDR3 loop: CASSQDQRTEAFF. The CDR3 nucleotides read TGCGCCAGCAGCCAAGATCAAAGGACTGAAGCTTTCTTT.

The CDR3 spells CASSSHGQGGGDTQYF. CDR3 nucleotides: TGCGCCAGCAGCTCCCATGGACAGGGCGGGGGAGATACGCAGTATTTT. V and J are TRBV5-1 and TRBJ2-3; TRBD1 might be the D (8 bases). Germline V gene sequence: CDR1 SGHRS, CDR2 YFSETQ. The V end lost 3 bases, the J end lost 5 bases, and 19 bases lay between the germline ends. The CDR3 totals 16 residues.

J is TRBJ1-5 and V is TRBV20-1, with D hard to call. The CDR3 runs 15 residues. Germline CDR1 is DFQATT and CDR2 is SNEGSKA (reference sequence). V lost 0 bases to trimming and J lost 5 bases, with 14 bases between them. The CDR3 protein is CSARDLRRGDQPQHF. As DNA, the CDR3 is TGCAGTGCTAGAGACCTCCGTCGTGGCGATCAGCCCCAGCATTTT.